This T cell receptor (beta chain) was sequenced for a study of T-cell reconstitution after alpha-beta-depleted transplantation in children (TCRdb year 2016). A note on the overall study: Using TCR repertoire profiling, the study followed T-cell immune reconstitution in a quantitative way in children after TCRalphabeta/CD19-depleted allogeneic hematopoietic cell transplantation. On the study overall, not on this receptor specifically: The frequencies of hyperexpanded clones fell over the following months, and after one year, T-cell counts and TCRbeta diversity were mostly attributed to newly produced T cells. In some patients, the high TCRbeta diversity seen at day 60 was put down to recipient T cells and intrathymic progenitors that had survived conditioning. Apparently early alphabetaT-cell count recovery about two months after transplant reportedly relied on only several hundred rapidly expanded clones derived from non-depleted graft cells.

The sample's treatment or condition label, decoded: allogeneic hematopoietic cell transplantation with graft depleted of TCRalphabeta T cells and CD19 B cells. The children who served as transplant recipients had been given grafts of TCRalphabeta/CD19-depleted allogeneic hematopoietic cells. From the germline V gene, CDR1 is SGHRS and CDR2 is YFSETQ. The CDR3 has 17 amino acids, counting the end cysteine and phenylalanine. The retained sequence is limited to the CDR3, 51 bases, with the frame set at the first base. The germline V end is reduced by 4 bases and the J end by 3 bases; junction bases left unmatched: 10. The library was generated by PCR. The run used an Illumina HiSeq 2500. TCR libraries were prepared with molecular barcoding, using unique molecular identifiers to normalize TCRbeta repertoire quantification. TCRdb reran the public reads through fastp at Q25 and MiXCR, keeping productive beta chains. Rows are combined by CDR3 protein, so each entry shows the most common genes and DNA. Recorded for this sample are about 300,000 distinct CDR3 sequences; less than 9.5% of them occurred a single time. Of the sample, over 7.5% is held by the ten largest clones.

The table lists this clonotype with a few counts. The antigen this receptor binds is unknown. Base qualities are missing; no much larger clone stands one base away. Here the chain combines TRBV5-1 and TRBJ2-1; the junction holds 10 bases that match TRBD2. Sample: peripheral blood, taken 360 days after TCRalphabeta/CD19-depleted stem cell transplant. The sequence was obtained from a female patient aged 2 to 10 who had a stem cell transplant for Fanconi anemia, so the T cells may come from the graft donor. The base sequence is TGCGCCAGCAGCCCGAGTTCGACTAGCGGGTACTACAATGAGCAGTTCTTC. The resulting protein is CASSPSSTSGYYNEQFF.